This entry features one T cell receptor (beta chain) sequence. Its antigen is still unknown. The CDR3 loop spans 19 amino acids. The germline CDR1 and CDR2 sequences are SGHTA and FQGTGA. The junction had 6 bases not matched to a gene; V was cut back by 5 bases and J by 2 bases. Time point meaning: week 5, during vaccination. Vaccination comprised doses that each held 300 ug of mutant IDH1 20-mer peptide, plus topical imiquimod. Produced via immunoSEQ multiplex PCR; TCRdb's table is partial and in-frame only. The table lists almost 30,000 clones, about 85% of them singletons. The source of the sample is a study of a mutant IDH1 vaccine in newly diagnosed glioma. Overall study context: Averaging around 42 years of age, treated patients were around 60% male and about 38% female.

The TCR originated in a middle-aged woman with glioma. Some clones in this sample may be carry-over from other donors' samples. This rearrangement joins TRBV7-3 to TRBJ2-6; TRBD2 aligns across 16 bases. The specimen was peripheral blood mononuclear cells (PBMCs), collected from a glioma patient whose treatment included an IDH1 peptide vaccine. CDR3 in amino acids: CASSPGTSGGAAGANVLTF. CDR3 coding DNA: TGTGCCAGCAGCCCGGGGACTAGCGGGGGGGCCGCTGGGGCCAACGTCCTGACTTTC.